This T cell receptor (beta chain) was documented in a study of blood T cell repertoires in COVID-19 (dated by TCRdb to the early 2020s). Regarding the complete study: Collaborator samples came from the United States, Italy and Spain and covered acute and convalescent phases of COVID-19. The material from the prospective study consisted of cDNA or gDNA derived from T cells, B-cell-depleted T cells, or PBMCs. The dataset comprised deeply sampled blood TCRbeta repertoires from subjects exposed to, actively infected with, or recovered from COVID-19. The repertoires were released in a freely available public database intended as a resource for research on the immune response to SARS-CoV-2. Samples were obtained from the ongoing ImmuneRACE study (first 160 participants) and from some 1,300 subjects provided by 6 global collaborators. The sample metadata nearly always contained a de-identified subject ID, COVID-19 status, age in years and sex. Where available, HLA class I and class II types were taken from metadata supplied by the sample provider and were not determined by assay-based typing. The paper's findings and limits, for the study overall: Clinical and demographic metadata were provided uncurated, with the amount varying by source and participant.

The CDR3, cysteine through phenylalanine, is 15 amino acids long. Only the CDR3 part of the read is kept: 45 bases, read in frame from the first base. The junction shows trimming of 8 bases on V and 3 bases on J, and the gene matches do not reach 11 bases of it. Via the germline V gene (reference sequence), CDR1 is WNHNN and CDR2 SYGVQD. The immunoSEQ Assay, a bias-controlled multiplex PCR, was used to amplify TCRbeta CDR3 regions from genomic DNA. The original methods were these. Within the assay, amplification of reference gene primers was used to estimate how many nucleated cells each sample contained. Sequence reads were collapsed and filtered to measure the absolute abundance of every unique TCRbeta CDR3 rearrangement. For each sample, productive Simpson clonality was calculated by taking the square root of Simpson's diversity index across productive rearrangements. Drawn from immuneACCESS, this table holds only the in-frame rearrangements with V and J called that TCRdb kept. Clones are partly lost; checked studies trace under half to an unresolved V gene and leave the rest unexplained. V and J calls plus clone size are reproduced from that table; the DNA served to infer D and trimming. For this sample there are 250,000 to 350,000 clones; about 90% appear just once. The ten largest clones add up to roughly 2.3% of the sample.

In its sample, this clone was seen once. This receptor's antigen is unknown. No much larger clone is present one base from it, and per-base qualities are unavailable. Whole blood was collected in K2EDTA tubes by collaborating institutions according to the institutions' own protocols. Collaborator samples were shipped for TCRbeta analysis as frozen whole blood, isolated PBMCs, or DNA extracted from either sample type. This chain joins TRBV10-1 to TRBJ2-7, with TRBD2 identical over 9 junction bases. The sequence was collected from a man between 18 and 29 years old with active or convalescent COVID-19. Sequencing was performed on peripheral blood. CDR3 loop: CASVCGGRDSYEQYF. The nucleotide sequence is TGCGCCAGCGTCTGTGGCGGGAGGGATAGCTACGAGCAGTACTTC.